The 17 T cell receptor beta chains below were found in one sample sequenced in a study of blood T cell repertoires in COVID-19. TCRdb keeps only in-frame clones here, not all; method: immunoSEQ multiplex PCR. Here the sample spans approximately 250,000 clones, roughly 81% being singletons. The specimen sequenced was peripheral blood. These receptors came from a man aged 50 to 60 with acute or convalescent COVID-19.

CDR3 protein: CASRRGSAWNTEAFF. DNA for the CDR3: TGTGCCAGCAGGCGAGGCTCCGCATGGAACACTGAAGCTTTCTTT. The chain joins TRBV6-5 to TRBJ1-1, with D hard to call. This CDR3 spans 15 amino acids. V was pared by 6 bases and J by 1 base, with 15 bases between. The germline V gene has CDR1 MNHEY and CDR2 SVGAGI.

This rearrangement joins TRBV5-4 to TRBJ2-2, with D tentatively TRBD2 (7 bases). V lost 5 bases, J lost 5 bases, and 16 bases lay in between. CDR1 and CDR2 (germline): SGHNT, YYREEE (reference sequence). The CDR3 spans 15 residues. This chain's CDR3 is CASSSGGAGTGELFF. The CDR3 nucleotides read TGTGCCAGCAGTTCTGGGGGGGCCGGGACCGGGGAGCTGTTTTTT.

CDR3 DNA: TGTGCCAGCAGTGAAGGAGACAGGGAGGATGGCTACACCTTC. Its protein is CASSEGDREDGYTF. This sequence joins TRBV6-1 and TRBJ1-2; 7 bases align to TRBD1. This CDR3 has 14 amino acids. V dropped 1 base and J dropped 6; count of bases not matched to a gene: 5. Germline V gives CDR1 MNHNS, CDR2 SASEGT.

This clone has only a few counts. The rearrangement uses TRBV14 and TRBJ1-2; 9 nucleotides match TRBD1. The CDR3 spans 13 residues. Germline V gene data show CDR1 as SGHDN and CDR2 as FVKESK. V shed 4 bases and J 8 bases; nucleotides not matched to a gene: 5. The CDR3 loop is CASSLQGARGYTF. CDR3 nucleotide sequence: TGTGCCAGCAGCCTACAGGGGGCGCGAGGCTACACCTTC.

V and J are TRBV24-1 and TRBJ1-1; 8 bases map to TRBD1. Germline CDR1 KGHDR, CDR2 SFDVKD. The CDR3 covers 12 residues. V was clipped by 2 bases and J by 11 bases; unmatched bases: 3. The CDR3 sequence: CATSDYGDRAFF. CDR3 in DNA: TGTGCCACCAGTGATTACGGGGACAGGGCTTTCTTT.

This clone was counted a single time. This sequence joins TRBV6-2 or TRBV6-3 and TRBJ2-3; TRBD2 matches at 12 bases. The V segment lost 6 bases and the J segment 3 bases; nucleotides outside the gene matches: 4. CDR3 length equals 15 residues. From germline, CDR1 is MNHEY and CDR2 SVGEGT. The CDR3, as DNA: TGTGCCAGCAGCCCTAGCGGGGGGGCAACAGATACGCAGTATTTT. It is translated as CASSPSGGATDTQYF.

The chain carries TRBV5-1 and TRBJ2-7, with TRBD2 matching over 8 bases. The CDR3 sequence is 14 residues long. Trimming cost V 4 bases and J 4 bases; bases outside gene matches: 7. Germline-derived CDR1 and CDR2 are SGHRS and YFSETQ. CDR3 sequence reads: CASSVRGAEYEQYF. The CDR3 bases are TGCGCCAGCAGCGTGCGGGGGGCCGAATACGAGCAGTACTTC. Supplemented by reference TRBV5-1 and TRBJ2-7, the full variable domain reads KAGVTQTPRYLIKTRGQQVTLSCSPISGHRSVSWYQQTPGQGLQFLFEYFSETQRNKGNFPGRFSGRQFSNSRSEMNVSTLELGDSALYLCASSVRGAEYEQYFGPGTRLTVT.

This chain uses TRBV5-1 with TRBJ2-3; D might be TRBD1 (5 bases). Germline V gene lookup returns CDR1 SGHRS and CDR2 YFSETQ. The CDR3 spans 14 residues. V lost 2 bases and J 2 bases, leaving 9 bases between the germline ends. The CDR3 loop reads CASSLDRNTDTQYF. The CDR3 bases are TGCGCCAGCAGCTTAGACAGAAACACAGATACGCAGTATTTT.

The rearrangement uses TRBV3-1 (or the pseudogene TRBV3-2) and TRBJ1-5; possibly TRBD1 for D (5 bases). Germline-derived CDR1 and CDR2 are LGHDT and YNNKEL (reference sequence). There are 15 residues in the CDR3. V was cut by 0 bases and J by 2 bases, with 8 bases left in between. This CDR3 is CASSQDGAGNQPQHF. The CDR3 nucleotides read TGTGCCAGCAGCCAAGATGGGGCGGGCAATCAGCCCCAGCATTTT.

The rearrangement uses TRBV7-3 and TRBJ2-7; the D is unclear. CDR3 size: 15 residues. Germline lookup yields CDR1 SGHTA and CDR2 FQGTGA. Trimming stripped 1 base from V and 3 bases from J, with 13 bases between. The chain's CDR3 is CASSLMAATDYEQYF. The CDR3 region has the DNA TGTGCCAGCAGCTTAATGGCGGCTACGGACTACGAGCAGTACTTC.

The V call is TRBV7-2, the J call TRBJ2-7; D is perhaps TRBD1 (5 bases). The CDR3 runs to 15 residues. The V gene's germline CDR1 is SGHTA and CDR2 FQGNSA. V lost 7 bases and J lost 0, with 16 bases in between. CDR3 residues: CASTKTEDSSYEQYF. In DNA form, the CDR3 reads TGTGCCAGCACCAAGACAGAAGACAGCTCCTACGAGCAGTACTTC.

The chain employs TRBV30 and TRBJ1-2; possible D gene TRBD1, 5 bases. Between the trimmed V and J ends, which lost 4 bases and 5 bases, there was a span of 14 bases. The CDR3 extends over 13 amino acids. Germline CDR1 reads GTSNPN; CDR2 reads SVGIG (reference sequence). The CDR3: CAWNPGTTYGYTF. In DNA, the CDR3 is TGTGCCTGGAACCCCGGGACTACGTATGGCTACACCTTC.

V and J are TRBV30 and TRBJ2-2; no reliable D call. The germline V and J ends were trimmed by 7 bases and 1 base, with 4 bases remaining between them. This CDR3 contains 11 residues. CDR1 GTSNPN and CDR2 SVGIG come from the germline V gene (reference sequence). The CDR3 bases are TGTGCCTTAAAGAACACCGGGGAGCTGTTTTTT. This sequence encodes CALKNTGELFF.

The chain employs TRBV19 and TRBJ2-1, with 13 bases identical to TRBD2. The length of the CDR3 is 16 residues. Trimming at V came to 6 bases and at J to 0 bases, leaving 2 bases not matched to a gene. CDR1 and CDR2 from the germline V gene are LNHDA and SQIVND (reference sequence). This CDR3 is CASRGLAGSSYNEQFF. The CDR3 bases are TGTGCCAGTAGGGGACTAGCGGGAAGCTCCTACAATGAGCAGTTCTTC.

Written as DNA, the CDR3 is TGTGCCAGCAGGGTGGACAGGGGGCATGGCTACACCTTC. It is translated as CASRVDRGHGYTF. The V call is TRBV12-3 or TRBV12-4, the J call TRBJ1-2; 11 bases align to TRBD1. The length of the CDR3 is 13 residues. Trimming took 6 bases from V and 6 from J; bases not matched to a gene: 3.

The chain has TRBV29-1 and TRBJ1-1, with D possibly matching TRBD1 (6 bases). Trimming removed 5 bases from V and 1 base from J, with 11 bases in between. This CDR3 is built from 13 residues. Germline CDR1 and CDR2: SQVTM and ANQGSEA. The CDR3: CSVRTDQNTEAFF. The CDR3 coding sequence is TGCAGCGTTAGGACAGATCAGAACACTGAAGCTTTCTTT.

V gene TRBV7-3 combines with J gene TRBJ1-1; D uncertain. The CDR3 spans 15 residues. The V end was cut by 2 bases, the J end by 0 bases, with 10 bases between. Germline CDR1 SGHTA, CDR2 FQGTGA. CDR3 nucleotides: TGTGCCAGCAGCTTATATCGGGAAGTGAACACTGAAGCTTTCTTT. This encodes CASSLYREVNTEAFF. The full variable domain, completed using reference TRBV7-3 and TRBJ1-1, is GAGVSQTPSNKVTEKGKYVELRCDPISGHTALYWYRQSLGQGPEFLIYFQGTGAADDSGLPNDRFFAVRPEGSVSTLKIQRTERGDSAVYLCASSLYREVNTEAFFGQGTRLTVV.